The entry below describes one T cell receptor beta chain. This entry is derived from a study of blood T cell repertoires in COVID-19. As for the study in general: The cDNA or gDNA used as material had been derived from T cells, B-cell-depleted T cells, or PBMCs.

V was clipped by 8 bases and J by 1 base, with 8 bases between them. The V gene's germline CDR1 is LNHDA and CDR2 SQIVND (reference sequence). The CDR3 sequence is 13 residues long. Clones were sequenced by immunoSEQ multiplex PCR, and TCRdb holds only the in-frame ones, with some missing. The sample yields 210,000 or so clones, about nine tenths seen once. The sequence derives from a woman aged 40 to 50 with acute or convalescent COVID-19. Sequenced material: peripheral blood. The rearrangement uses TRBV19 and TRBJ2-2, with TRBD1 as a possible D gene (6 bases). CDR3 protein: CASSDRNTGELFF. For the CDR3, the DNA is TGTGCCAGTTCGGACAGGAACACCGGGGAGCTGTTTTTT. The whole variable domain, filled in from reference TRBV19 and TRBJ2-2, reads DGGITQSPKYLFRKEGQNVTLSCEQNLNHDAMYWYRQDPGQGLRLIYYSQIVNDFQKGDIAEGYSVSREKKESFPLTVTSAQKNPTAFYLCASSDRNTGELFFGEGSRLTVL.